These T cell receptor beta chains were read from a single sample in a study of cytomegalovirus exposure and HLA in healthy donors. The method was immunoSEQ multiplex PCR; TCRdb's version includes in-frame clones alone and lacks a portion of them. Found here are under 200,000 clones, just over 75% of them singletons; the top ten hold 1.5% to 2%. The sequenced sample was PBMCs. These receptors were obtained from a man younger than 40 in good health and CMV-seronegative. CDR3s include the opening cysteine and the closing phenylalanine or tryptophan. A D gene is named only where the DNA matches it firmly. Clone size is shown for a subset of rows, as once, few, many or a class of expanded clone.

clone size	D gene	V gene	J gene	CDR3 protein	CDR3 DNA
-	-	TRBV4-2	TRBJ2-7	CASSQDESGSTYEQYF	TGTGCCAGCAGCCAAGATGAATCCGGTTCGACCTACGAGCAGTACTTC
-	-	TRBV28	TRBJ2-2	CASSSKPKSSGLWGPYTGELFF	TGTGCCAGCAGTTCAAAACCCAAATCTTCCGGACTTTGGGGGCCCTACACCGGGGAGCTGTTTTTT
-	TRBD2	TRBV5-4	TRBJ2-7	CASSLGLAGSYEQYF	TGTGCCAGCAGCCTAGGACTAGCGGGTTCCTACGAGCAGTACTTC
-	TRBD1	TRBV7-9	TRBJ2-3	CASSPRDRLSTDTQYF	TGTGCCAGCAGCCCCCGGGACAGGCTTAGCACAGATACGCAGTATTTT
-	-	TRBV15	TRBJ2-7	CATSKTAGASSYEQYF	TGTGCCACCAGCAAAACAGCAGGGGCGAGCTCCTACGAGCAGTACTTC
-	TRBD1	TRBV5-5	TRBJ2-5	CASIGTGIEETQYF	TGTGCCAGCATCGGGACAGGGATTGAGGAGACCCAGTACTTC
once	-	TRBV7-9	TRBJ2-3	CASRETDTQYF	TGTGCCAGCCGGGAAACAGATACGCAGTATTTT
-	TRBD2	TRBV27	TRBJ2-7	CASKVLAVSYEQYF	TGTGCCAGCAAAGTTCTAGCGGTTTCCTACGAGCAGTACTTC
-	-	TRBV27	TRBJ1-3	CASSLNGGSGNTIYF	TGTGCCAGCAGTTTAAACGGGGGATCTGGAAACACCATATATTTT
-	TRBD2	TRBV7-2	TRBJ2-2	CASSLGGRGTGELFF	TGTGCCAGCAGCTTAGGGGGGAGGGGCACCGGGGAGCTGTTTTTT
-	-	TRBV10-3	TRBJ2-7	CAISEEMQQYF	TGTGCCATCAGTGAGGAGATGCAGCAGTACTTC
-	TRBD2	TRBV6-6	TRBJ2-7	CASSYSSSGTYEQYF	TGTGCCAGCAGTTACTCGTCTAGCGGGACCTACGAGCAGTACTTC
-	-	TRBV29-1	TRBJ2-7	CSVELSSGVSYEQYF	TGCAGCGTTGAATTATCATCGGGGGTCTCCTACGAGCAGTACTTC